This T cell receptor beta chain is drawn from a study of Ad26.COV2.S vaccination and SARS-CoV-2 variants. The data were produced by immunoSEQ multiplex PCR, yet TCRdb's version contains in-frame clones alone and is incomplete. The sample carries about 140,000 clones, roughly 89% recorded once. On this clone itself: Its cognate antigen is unknown. This CDR3 is also generated by other DNA sequences in the sample.

Germline CDR1 reads MDHEN; CDR2 reads SYDVKM. Trimming cost V 5 bases and J 3 bases, with 5 bases left between them. The CDR3 runs to 11 residues. The study's findings and limits: Reportedly, after vaccination the spike-specific CD8+ and CD4+ T cell responses displayed substantial breadth. The study found similar non-spike TCR breadth in vaccine and placebo recipients. Responses of T cells in total may have been underestimated by the TCR breadth and depth analyses.

This TCR was sampled from a human donor who had recovered from COVID-19. The sequenced sample was peripheral blood, obtained after recovery from COVID-19. The gene calls are TRBV28 and TRBJ2-7; tentative D call: TRBD1 (5 bases). CDR3 sequence (DNA): TGTGCCAGCAGTAGGGGCTACGAGCAGTACTTC. Amino acid sequence: CASSRGYEQYF.